A selection of T cell receptor beta chains follows, all from one sample in a study of T-cell reconstitution after alpha-beta-depleted transplantation in children. TCRdb called the PCR reads again in MiXCR, with one record for every CDR3 protein. The sample consists of about 580,000 distinct CDR3 sequences, roughly 27% of them appearing once. Sequencing used PBMCs, obtained before TCRalphabeta/CD19-depleted stem cell transplant. These receptor sequences come from a boy under three years old with Wiskott-Aldrich syndrome, due to receive a stem cell transplant. CDR3s include the opening cysteine and the closing phenylalanine or tryptophan. The D gene is left open where the match is weak. Size is stated for part of the rows, as once, few or many counts, or as a class when the clone is expanded.

V gene	J gene	clone size	D gene	CDR3 protein
TRBV6-5	TRBJ2-3	.	.	CASSYSMGTDTQYF
TRBV12-3/TRBV12-4	TRBJ2-3	.	.	CASSFSLWRRRTDTQYF
TRBV27	TRBJ2-1	.	.	CASSLTRNRYNEQFF
TRBV5-1	TRBJ1-1	.	TRBD1	CASSFPDRGTEAFF
TRBV20-1	TRBJ2-3	.	.	CSASLRSTDTQYF
TRBV6-1	TRBJ2-7	.	TRBD2	CASSDAAGASSYEQYF
TRBV5-1	TRBJ2-5	few	TRBD2	CASSSGLAGTQETQYF
TRBV12-3/TRBV12-4	TRBJ2-2	few	TRBD1	CASSPGQGFTGELFF
TRBV20-1	TRBJ1-2	.	.	CSAIIGRAYGYTF
TRBV13	TRBJ2-7	.	.	CASSEDRDYEQYF
TRBV5-1	TRBJ2-1	.	.	CASSFWNGEQFF
TRBV12-3/TRBV12-4	TRBJ1-2	.	TRBD1	CASSRDRAGYTF
TRBV12-3/TRBV12-4	TRBJ1-3	.	TRBD1	CASSLTTGGGGNTIYF
TRBV28	TRBJ1-2	.	TRBD1	CASSPDRIYGYTF
TRBV18	TRBJ2-7	.	.	CASSPMGGRSPYEQYF
TRBV20-1	TRBJ2-3	.	.	CSVKRADTQYF
TRBV5-1	TRBJ2-1	.	.	CASSLAWGPDNEQFF
TRBV7-2	TRBJ2-7	.	TRBD2	CASSLGTREYEQYF
TRBV20-1	TRBJ2-6	.	.	CSAPRRPGANVLTF
TRBV21-1	TRBJ2-2	.	.	CASSKGESLSGDTGELFF